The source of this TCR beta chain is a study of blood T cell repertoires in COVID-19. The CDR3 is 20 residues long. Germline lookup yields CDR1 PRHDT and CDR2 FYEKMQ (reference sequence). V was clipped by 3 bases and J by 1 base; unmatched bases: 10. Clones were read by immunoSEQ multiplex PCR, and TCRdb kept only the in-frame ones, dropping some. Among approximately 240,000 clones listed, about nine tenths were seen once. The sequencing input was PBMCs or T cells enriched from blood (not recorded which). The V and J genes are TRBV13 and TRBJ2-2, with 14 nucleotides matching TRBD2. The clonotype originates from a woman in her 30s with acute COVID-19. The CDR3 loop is CASSLAPGLAGARNTGELFF. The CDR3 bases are TGTGCCAGCAGCTTGGCCCCGGGACTAGCGGGGGCCCGGAACACCGGGGAGCTGTTTTTT.